What follows describes a single T cell receptor (beta chain). Original analysis: Estimation of nucleated cell counts was performed using reference gene primer amplification. TCRdb keeps only in-frame clones here, not all; method: immunoSEQ multiplex PCR. V, J and clone size reflect that table, while D and trimming were determined from the DNA. The sample has more than 150,000 clones; more than 85% are singletons. The sample comes from a study of blood T cell repertoires in COVID-19. Whole-study context: Sites in the United States, Italy and Spain provided acute and convalescent COVID-19 samples. The analysed material was cDNA or gDNA that came from T cells, B-cell-depleted T cells, or PBMCs.

V lost 1 base, J lost 1 base, and 17 bases lay in between. This CDR3 contains 17 residues. Germline lookup yields CDR1 MDHEN and CDR2 SYDVKM. The chain has TRBV28 and TRBJ2-7, with D possibly matching TRBD2 (6 bases). Material: peripheral blood. The clonotype originates from a man in his forties with active or convalescent COVID-19. CDR3 region: CASSLSPLLGGSYEQYF. The CDR3 DNA follows: TGTGCCAGCAGTTTATCCCCGCTTCTGGGAGGATCCTACGAGCAGTACTTC. Using reference TRBV28 and TRBJ2-7 for the parts outside the CDR3, the full variable domain is DVKVTQSSRYLVKRTGEKVFLECVQDMDHENMFWYRQDPGLGLRLIYFSYDVKMKEKGDIPEGYSVSREKKERFSLILESASTNQTSMYLCASSLSPLLGGSYEQYFGPGTRLTVT.